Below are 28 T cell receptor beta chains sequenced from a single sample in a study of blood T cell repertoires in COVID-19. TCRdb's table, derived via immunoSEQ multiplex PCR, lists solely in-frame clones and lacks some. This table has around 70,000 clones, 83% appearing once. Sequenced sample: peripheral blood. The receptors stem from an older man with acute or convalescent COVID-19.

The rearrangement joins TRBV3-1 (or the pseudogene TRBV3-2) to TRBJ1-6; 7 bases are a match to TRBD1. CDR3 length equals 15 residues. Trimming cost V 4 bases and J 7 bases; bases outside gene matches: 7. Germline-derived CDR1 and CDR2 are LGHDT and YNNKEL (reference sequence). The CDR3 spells CASSLEGALNSPLHF. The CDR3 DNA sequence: TGTGCCAGCAGCCTCGAGGGGGCTTTGAATTCACCCCTCCACTTT.

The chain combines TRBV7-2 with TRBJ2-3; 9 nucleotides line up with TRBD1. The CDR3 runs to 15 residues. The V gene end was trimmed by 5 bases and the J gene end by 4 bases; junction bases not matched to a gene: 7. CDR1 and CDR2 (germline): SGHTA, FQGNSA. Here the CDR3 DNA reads TGTGCCAGCAGCCCGTTTCGACAGGGGGCAGATACGCAGTATTTT. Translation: CASSPFRQGADTQYF.

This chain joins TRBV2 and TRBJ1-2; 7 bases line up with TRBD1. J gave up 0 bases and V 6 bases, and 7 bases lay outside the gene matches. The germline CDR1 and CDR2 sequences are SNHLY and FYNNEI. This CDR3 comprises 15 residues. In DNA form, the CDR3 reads TGTGCCAGCAGGAGGGGACAGATAGCTAACTATGGCTACACCTTC. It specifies CASRRGQIANYGYTF.

In nucleotides, the CDR3 is TGTGCCAGTACCCATAAAGGGACAGGGGGTCTAAATGAGCAGTTCTTC. This gives the protein CASTHKGTGGLNEQFF. This rearrangement joins TRBV19 to TRBJ2-1, with 11 nucleotides matching TRBD1. CDR1 and CDR2 from the germline V gene are LNHDA and SQIVND (reference sequence). The CDR3 length is 16 residues. With 7 bases clipped from V and 7 bases from J, the junction kept 12 bases outside the gene matches.

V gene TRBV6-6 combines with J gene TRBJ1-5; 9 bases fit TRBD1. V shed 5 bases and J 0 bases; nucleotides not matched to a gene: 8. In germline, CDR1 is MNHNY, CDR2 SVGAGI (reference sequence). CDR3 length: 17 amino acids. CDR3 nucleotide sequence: TGTGCCAGCAGTCACAAGAGGACAGGGGCTAGCAATCAGCCCCAGCATTTT. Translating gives CASSHKRTGASNQPQHF.

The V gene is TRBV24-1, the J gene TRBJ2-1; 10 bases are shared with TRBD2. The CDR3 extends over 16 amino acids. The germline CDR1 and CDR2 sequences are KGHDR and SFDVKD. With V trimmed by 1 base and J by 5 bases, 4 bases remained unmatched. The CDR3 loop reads CATSDFGLAANNEQFF. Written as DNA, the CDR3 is TGTGCCACCAGTGATTTTGGACTAGCGGCCAACAATGAGCAGTTCTTC.

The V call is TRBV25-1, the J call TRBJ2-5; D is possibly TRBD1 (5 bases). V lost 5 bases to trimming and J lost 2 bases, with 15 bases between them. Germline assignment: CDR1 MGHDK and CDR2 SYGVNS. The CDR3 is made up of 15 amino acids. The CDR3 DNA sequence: TGTGCCAGCAGTTCCGCAGGGTTGCTACAAGAGACCCAGTACTTC. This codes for CASSSAGLLQETQYF.

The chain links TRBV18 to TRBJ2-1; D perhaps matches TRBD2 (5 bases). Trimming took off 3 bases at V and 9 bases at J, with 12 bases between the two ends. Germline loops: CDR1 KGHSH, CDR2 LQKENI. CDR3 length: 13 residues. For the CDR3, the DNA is TGTGCCAGCTCACCGCCTAGCAGGAGTGAGCAGTTCTTC. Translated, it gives CASSPPSRSEQFF.

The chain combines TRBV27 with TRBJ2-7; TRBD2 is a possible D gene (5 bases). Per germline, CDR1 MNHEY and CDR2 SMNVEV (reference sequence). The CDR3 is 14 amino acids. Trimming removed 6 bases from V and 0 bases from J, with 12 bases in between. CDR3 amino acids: CASRLLGSSYEQYF. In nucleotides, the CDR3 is TGTGCCAGCAGGCTACTAGGTAGCTCCTACGAGCAGTACTTC.

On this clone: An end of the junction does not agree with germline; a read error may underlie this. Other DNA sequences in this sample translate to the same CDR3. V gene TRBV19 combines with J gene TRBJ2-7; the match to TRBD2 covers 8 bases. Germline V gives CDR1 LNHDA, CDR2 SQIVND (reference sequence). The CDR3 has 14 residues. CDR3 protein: CASSIQAGDYEQYF. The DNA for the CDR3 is TGTGCCAGTAGTATCCAAGCGGGAGACTACGAGCAATACTTC.

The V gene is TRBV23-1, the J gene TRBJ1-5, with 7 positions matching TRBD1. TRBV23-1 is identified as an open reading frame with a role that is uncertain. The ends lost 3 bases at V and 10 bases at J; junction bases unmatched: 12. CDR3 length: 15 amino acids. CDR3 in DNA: TGCGCCAGCAGTCATGGAACGTCAGGGGGGCTTCCCCAGCATTTT. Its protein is CASSHGTSGGLPQHF.

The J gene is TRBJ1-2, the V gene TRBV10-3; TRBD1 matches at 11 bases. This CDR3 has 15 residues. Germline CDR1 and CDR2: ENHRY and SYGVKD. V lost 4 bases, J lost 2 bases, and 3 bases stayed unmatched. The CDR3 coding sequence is TGTGCCATCAGTGGGGACAGGGGGGGAAACTATGGCTACACCTTC. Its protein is CAISGDRGGNYGYTF.

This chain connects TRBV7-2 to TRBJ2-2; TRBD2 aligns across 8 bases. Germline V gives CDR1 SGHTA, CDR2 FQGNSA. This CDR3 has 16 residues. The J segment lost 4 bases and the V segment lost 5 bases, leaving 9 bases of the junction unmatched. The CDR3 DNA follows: TGTGCCAGCAGCCCCCTCCAGCGGGGGTCCACCGGGGAGCTGTTTTTT. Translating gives CASSPLQRGSTGELFF.

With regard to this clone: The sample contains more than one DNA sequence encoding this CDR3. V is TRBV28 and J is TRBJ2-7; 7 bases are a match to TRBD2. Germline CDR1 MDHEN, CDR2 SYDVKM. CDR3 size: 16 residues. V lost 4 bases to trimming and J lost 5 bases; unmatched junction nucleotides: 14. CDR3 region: CASSWGSAAGEDEQYF. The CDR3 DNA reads TGTGCCAGCAGTTGGGGTTCTGCGGCGGGAGAAGACGAGCAGTACTTC. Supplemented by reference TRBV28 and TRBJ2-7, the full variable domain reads DVKVTQSSRYLVKRTGEKVFLECVQDMDHENMFWYRQDPGLGLRLIYFSYDVKMKEKGDIPEGYSVSREKKERFSLILESASTNQTSMYLCASSWGSAAGEDEQYFGPGTRLTVT.

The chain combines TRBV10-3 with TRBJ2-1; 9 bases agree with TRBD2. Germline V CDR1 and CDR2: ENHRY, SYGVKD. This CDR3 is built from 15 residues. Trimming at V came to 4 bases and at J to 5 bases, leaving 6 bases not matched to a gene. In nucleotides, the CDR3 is TGTGCCATCAGTGTTCAGAGCGGGGGGCACAATGAGCAGTTCTTC. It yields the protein CAISVQSGGHNEQFF.

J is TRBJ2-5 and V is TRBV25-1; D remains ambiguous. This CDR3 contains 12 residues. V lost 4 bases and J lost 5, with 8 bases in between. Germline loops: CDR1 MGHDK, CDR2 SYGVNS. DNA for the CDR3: TGTGCCAGCAGTGTGAGCGTCGAGACCCAGTACTTC. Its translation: CASSVSVETQYF. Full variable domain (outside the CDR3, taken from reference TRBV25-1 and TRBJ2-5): EADIYQTPRYLVIGTGKKITLECSQTMGHDKMYWYQQDPGMELHLIHYSYGVNSTEKGDLSSESTVSRIRTEHFPLTLESARPSHTSQYLCASSVSVETQYFGPGTRLLVL.

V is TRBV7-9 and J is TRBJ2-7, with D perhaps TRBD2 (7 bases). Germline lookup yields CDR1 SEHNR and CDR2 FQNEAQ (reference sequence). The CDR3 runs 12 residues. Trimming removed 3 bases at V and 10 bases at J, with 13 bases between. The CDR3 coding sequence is TGTGCCAGCAGCTTGGGGGGGCTAGACCAGTACTTC. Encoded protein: CASSLGGLDQYF.

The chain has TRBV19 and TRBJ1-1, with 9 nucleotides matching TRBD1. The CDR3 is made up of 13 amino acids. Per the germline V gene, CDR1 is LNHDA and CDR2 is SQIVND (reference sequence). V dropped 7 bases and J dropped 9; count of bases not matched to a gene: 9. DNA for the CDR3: TGTGCCAGTAACACAGGGGGCGATTACCAAGCTTTCTTT. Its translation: CASNTGGDYQAFF.

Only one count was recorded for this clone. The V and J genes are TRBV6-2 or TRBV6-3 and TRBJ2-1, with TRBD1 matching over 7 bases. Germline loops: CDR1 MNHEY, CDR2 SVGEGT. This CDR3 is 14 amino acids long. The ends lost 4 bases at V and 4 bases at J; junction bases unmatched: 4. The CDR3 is CASSWGTDYNEQFF. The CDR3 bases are TGTGCCAGCAGTTGGGGGACAGATTACAATGAGCAGTTCTTC.

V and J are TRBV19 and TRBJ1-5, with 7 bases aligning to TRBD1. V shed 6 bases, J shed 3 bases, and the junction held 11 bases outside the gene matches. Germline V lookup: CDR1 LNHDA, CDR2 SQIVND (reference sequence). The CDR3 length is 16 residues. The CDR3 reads CASRTATGLANQPQHF. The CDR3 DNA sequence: TGTGCCAGTAGGACAGCGACAGGGTTGGCCAATCAGCCCCAGCATTTT.

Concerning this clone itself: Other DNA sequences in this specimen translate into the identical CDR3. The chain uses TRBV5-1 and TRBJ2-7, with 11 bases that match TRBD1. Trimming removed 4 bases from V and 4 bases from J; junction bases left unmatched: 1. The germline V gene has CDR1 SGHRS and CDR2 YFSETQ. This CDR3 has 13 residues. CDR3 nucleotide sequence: TGCGCCAGCAGCCGGGACAGGGGGTACGAGCAGTACTTC. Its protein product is CASSRDRGYEQYF. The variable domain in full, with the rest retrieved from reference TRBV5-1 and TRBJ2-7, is KAGVTQTPRYLIKTRGQQVTLSCSPISGHRSVSWYQQTPGQGLQFLFEYFSETQRNKGNFPGRFSGRQFSNSRSEMNVSTLELGDSALYLCASSRDRGYEQYFGPGTRLTVT.

The CDR3 nucleotides read TGTGCCACCAGTGATTTGCCCCCAGGACACCCTAGGCAGTCACCCCTCCACTTT. It codes for CATSDLPPGHPRQSPLHF. The V and J genes are TRBV24-1 and TRBJ1-6; tentative D call: TRBD1 (5 bases). The germline gives CDR1 KGHDR, CDR2 SFDVKD. Trimming removed 0 bases from V and 10 bases from J, with 21 bases in between. This CDR3 has 18 residues.

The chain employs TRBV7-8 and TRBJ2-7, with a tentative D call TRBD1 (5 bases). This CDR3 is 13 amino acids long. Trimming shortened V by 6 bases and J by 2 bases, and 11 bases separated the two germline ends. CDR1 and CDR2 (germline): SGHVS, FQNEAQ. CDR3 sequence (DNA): TGTGCCAGCAGTCGAGGACATGCCTACGAGCAGTACTTC. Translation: CASSRGHAYEQYF. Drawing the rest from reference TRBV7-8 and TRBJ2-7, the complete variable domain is GAGVSQSPRYKVAKRGQDVALRCDPISGHVSLFWYQQALGQGPEFLTYFQNEAQLDKSGLPSDRFFAERPEGSVSTLKIQRTQQEDSAVYLCASSRGHAYEQYFGPGTRLTVT.

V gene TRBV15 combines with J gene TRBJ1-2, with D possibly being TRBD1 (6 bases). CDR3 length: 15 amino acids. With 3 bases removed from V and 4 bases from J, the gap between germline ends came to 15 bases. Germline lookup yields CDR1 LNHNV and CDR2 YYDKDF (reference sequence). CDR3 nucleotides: TGTGCCACCAGCAGGTCCGCCGGACAGCCCTATGGCTACACCTTC. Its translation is CATSRSAGQPYGYTF.

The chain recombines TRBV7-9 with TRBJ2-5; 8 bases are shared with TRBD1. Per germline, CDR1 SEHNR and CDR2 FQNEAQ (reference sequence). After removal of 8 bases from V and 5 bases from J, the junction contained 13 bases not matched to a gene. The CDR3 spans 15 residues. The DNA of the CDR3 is TGTGCCAGCTATGACCCACGGACAGGGCGGGAGACCCAGTACTTC. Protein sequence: CASYDPRTGRETQYF.

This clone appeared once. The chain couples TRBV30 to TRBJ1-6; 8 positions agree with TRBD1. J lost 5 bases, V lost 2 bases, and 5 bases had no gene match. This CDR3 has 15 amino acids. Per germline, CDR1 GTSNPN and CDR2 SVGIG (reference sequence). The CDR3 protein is CAWSPAGGNNSPLHF. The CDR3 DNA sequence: TGTGCCTGGAGTCCAGCAGGGGGCAATAATTCACCCCTCCACTTT.

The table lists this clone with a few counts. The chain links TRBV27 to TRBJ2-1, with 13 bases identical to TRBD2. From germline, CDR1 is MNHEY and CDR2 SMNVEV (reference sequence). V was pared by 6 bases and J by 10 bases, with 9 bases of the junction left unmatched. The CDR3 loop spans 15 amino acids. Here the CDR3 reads CASSETSGRRREQFF. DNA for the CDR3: TGTGCCAGCAGCGAGACTAGCGGGAGGCGTAGAGAGCAGTTCTTC.

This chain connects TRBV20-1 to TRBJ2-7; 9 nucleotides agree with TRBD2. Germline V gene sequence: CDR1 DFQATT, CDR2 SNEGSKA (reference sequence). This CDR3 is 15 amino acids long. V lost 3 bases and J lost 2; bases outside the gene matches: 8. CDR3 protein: CSASVPSGVTYEQYF. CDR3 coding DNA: TGCAGTGCTAGTGTACCTAGCGGGGTTACCTACGAGCAGTACTTC.